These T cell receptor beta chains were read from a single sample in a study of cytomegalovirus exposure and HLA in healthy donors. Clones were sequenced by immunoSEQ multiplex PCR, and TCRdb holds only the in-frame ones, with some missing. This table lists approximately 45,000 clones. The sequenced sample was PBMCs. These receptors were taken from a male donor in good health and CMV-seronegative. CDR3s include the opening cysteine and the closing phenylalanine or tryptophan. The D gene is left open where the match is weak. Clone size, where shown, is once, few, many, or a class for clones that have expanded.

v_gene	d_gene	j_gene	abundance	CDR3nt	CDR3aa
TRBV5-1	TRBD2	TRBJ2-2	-	TGCGCCAGCAGCTTGGAAGTACTAGCGAGCACCGGGGAGCTGTTTTTT	CASSLEVLASTGELFF
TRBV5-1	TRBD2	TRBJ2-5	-	TGCGCCAGCTTCCCGGGGGGGAGGCAAGAGACCCAGTACTTC	CASFPGGRQETQYF
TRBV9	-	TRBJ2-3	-	TGTGCCAGCAGCGCCCAGACGGGATTCACAGATACGCAGTATTTT	CASSAQTGFTDTQYF
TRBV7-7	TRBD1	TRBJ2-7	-	TGTGCTAGCAGCCCCACGGGACAGGGGCGCTACGAGCAGTACTTC	CASSPTGQGRYEQYF
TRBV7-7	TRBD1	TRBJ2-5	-	TGTGCTAGCAGCCGTGACAGGGGTGAGACCCAGTACTTC	CASSRDRGETQYF
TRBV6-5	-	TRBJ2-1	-	TGTGCCAGCAGTCCCCCTCCCTACAATGAGCAGTTCTTC	CASSPPPYNEQFF
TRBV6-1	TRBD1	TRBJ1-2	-	TGTGCCAGCAGTCAAGCGACCGGGACAGGGGGCGTCGGATCCGGCTACACCTTC	CASSQATGTGGVGSGYTF
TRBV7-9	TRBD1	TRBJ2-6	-	TGTGCCAGCAGCCGGGGGACAGGGGTTCCTGGGGCCAACGTCCTGACTTTC	CASSRGTGVPGANVLTF
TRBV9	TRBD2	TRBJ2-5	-	TGTGCCAGCAGCGCTGGGACTAGCGGGGGGGTCCAAGAGACCCAGTACTTC	CASSAGTSGGVQETQYF
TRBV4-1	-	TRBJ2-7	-	TGCGCCAGCAGCCAAGATCTTGCAGTCGCCTACGAGCAGTACTTC	CASSQDLAVAYEQYF
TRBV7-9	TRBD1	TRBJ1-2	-	TGTGCCAGCAGTTTCGGACAGGGTTCTGGCTACACCTTC	CASSFGQGSGYTF
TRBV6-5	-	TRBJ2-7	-	TGTGCCAGCAGTTATGGTGTAGGGAGTGGTCCCGAGCAGTACTTC	CASSYGVGSGPEQYF
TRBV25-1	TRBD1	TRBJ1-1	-	TGTGCCAGCAGCGAAGGGGGCAGGTATGAAGCTTTCTTT	CASSEGGRYEAFF
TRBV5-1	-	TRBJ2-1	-	TGCGCCAGCGGGATACAGGGATCCTACAATGAGCAGTTCTTC	CASGIQGSYNEQFF
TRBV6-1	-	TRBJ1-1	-	TGTGCCAGCAGTGAAGACAGGGAGGAGCGGGAAAACACTGAAGCTTTCTTT	CASSEDREERENTEAFF
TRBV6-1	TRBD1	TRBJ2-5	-	TGTGCCAGTCGACAGGGTATAGAGACCCAGTACTTC	CASRQGIETQYF
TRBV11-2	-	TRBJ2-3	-	TGTGCCAGCAGCTACACGGGGGGCGGCACAGATACGCAGTATTTT	CASSYTGGGTDTQYF
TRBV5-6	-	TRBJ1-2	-	TGTGCCAGCAGCTACCGGACTGGCTATGGCTACACCTTC	CASSYRTGYGYTF
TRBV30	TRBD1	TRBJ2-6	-	TGTGCCTGGAGTGTCGACAGGGGCATCTCTGGGGCCAACGTCCTGACTTTC	CAWSVDRGISGANVLTF
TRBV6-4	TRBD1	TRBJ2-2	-	TGTGCCAGCAGTGAAGACAGGGGGGTACCCGGGGAGCTGTTTTTT	CASSEDRGVPGELFF
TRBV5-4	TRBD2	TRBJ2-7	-	TGTGCCAGCAGCCCGGGACTAGCGGGGGCCGGCGAGCAGTACTTC	CASSPGLAGAGEQYF
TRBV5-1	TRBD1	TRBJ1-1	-	TGCGCCAGCAGCTTGGGGGAAGGGGGCAAGGGGGAAGCTTTCTTT	CASSLGEGGKGEAFF
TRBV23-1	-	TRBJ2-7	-	TGCGCCAGCAGTCAATCGGAGGTTGGCATCTACGAGCAGTACTTC	CASSQSEVGIYEQYF
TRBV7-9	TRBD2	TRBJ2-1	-	TGTGCCAGCAGCTTAGCGGAGGGTAGCGGGCCTCCGTTCTTC	CASSLAEGSGPPFF
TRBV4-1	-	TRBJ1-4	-	TGCGCCAGCAGCCAAGGAGGGGGGGGTGAAGAAAAACTGTTTTTT	CASSQGGGGEEKLFF
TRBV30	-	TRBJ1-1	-	TGTGCCTGGAGTCAGGGGATGTCCACTGAAGCTTTCTTT	CAWSQGMSTEAFF
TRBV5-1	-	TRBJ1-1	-	TGCGCCAGCAGCTTATACAGGGACACTGAAGCTTTCTTT	CASSLYRDTEAFF
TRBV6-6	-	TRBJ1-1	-	TGTGCCAGCAGTGAGCCGGACTCTGGGTACACTGAAGCTTTCTTT	CASSEPDSGYTEAFF
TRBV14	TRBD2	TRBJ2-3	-	TGTGCCAGCAGCCAAGAGAGGGGACTAGCGGGGGTCAAAACGCAGTATTTT	CASSQERGLAGVKTQYF
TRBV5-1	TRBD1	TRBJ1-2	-	TGCGCCAGCAGCGTACAGGGGGCGAATAACTATGGCTACACCTTC	CASSVQGANNYGYTF
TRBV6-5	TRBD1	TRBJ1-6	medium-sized	TGTGCCAGCAGGGTGGACAGGGCCAATTCACCCCTCCACTTT	CASRVDRANSPLHF
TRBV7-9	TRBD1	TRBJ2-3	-	TGTGCCAGCAGCTTACGGGACAGGGGTGGCACAGATACGCAGTATTTT	CASSLRDRGGTDTQYF